These 24 T cell receptor beta chains came from one sample sequenced in a study of cytomegalovirus exposure and HLA in healthy donors. Amplification used 60 Vbeta primers and 13 Jbeta primers. Clones were read by immunoSEQ multiplex PCR, and TCRdb kept only the in-frame ones, dropping some. The repertoire has some 130,000 clones, over 60% of them found once; the top ten carry 1.5% to 2.5%. Specimen: PBMCs. All receptors derive from a man between 18 and 29 years old in good health and CMV-seronegative.

This clone came up a few times. The genes are TRBV6-6 and TRBJ1-1; the match to TRBD1 covers 9 bases. After removal of 2 bases from V and 5 bases from J, the junction contained 3 bases not matched to a gene. This CDR3 comprises 14 residues. CDR1 MNHNY and CDR2 SVGAGI come from the germline V gene (reference sequence). The DNA for the CDR3 is TGTGCCAGCAGTTACGGACAGGGGAGGACTGAAGCTTTCTTT. Translated, it gives CASSYGQGRTEAFF.

The chain combines TRBV25-1 with TRBJ2-5; a weak D match, TRBD2 (6 bases). The CDR3 spans 15 residues. Trimming pared 5 bases from V and 5 bases from J, leaving 18 bases between. Germline V gene sequence: CDR1 MGHDK, CDR2 SYGVNS. The CDR3 sequence: CASSSGESGRETQYF. Here the CDR3 DNA reads TGTGCCAGCAGTTCCGGAGAGTCGGGGAGGGAGACCCAGTACTTC.

The chain carries TRBV4-3 and TRBJ1-5; the D gene is possibly TRBD1 (5 bases). The CDR3 has 15 amino acids. The V end was cut by 0 bases, the J end by 6 bases, with 12 bases between. The germline V gene has CDR1 LGHNA and CDR2 YSLEER. CDR3 nucleotide sequence: TGCGCCAGCAGCCAAGATAGGCAGGGTGGTCAGCCCCAGCATTTT. Translated: CASSQDRQGGQPQHF.

This clone appeared a single time. The chain is built from TRBV28 and TRBJ1-5; D ambiguous. Germline CDR1 reads MDHEN; CDR2 reads SYDVKM. Trimming removed 7 bases from V and 1 base from J, with 5 bases in between. This CDR3 has 12 residues. CDR3 DNA: TGTGCCAGCAAGGAGAGCAATCAGCCCCAGCATTTT. It is translated as CASKESNQPQHF.

Here the CDR3 DNA reads TGTGCCAGCAAGGATCTGGGACTTATGAACACTGAAGCTTTCTTT. It translates to CASKDLGLMNTEAFF. V is TRBV27 and J is TRBJ1-1, with TRBD1 as a possible D gene (5 bases). The CDR3 has 15 residues. Looked up from germline, CDR1 is MNHEY and CDR2 is SMNVEV (reference sequence). Trimming took 7 bases from V and 0 from J, leaving 15 bases between them.

This clone was detected only once. J is TRBJ2-2 and V is TRBV13; 8 positions agree with TRBD2. CDR3 length: 18 amino acids. Germline V gene data show CDR1 as PRHDT and CDR2 as FYEKMQ (reference sequence). V shed 5 bases, J shed 0 bases, and the junction held 11 bases outside the gene matches. This chain's CDR3 is CASSPNLNGGANTGELFF. DNA for the CDR3: TGTGCCAGCAGCCCCAATCTAAACGGGGGGGCGAACACCGGGGAGCTGTTTTTT.

This clone was observed a few times. The rearrangement uses TRBV5-4 and TRBJ2-1, with 13 bases that match TRBD2. The J segment lost 12 bases and the V segment lost 0 bases, leaving 6 bases of the junction unmatched. The CDR3 is 15 amino acids. Germline V gene lookup returns CDR1 SGHNT and CDR2 YYREEE (reference sequence). CDR3 residues: CASSLGGTSGKGQFF. The DNA of the CDR3 is TGTGCCAGCAGCTTGGGTGGGACTAGCGGGAAGGGGCAGTTCTTC. Complete variable domain (other parts from reference TRBV5-4 and TRBJ2-1): ETGVTQSPTHLIKTRGQQVTLRCSSQSGHNTVSWYQQALGQGPQFIFQYYREEENGRGNFPPRFSGLQFPNYSSELNVNALELDDSALYLCASSLGGTSGKGQFFGPGTRLTVL.

The chain couples TRBV9 to TRBJ2-2, with 8 positions matching TRBD2. Germline CDR1 reads SGDLS; CDR2 reads YYNGEE. CDR3 size: 17 residues. With 0 bases clipped from V and 5 bases from J, the junction kept 9 bases outside the gene matches. The CDR3 region is CASSVVSRPSGTGELFF. The CDR3, as DNA: TGTGCCAGCAGCGTAGTGAGTCGGCCTAGCGGGACCGGGGAGCTGTTTTTT.

This clone occurred once. Other DNA sequences within the sample encode an identical CDR3. This rearrangement joins TRBV27 to TRBJ2-2, with D tentatively TRBD2 (6 bases). From germline, CDR1 is MNHEY and CDR2 SMNVEV (reference sequence). Trimming left V 2 bases short and J 4 bases short, with 11 bases between. The CDR3 loop spans 15 amino acids. Here the CDR3 DNA reads TGTGCCAGCAGTTTACGTTTCGGGGGCACCGGGGAGCTGTTTTTT. It encodes CASSLRFGGTGELFF.

This clone was counted a few times. The rearrangement joins TRBV7-9 to TRBJ1-4, with a tentative D call TRBD1 (5 bases). Germline CDR1 is SEHNR and CDR2 is FQNEAQ (reference sequence). The CDR3 contains 13 residues. V lost 4 bases to trimming and J lost 9 bases, with 12 bases between them. CDR3 loop: CASSSADSQKLFF. The CDR3 region has the DNA TGTGCCAGCAGCTCGGCAGACAGCCAAAAACTGTTTTTT.

This chain uses TRBV7-9 with TRBJ1-3; unclear D gene. Trimming pared 5 bases from V and 0 bases from J, leaving 17 bases between. Germline V lookup: CDR1 SEHNR, CDR2 FQNEAQ (reference sequence). This CDR3 contains 17 residues. This chain's CDR3 is CASSHARQTFSGNTIYF. Written as DNA, the CDR3 is TGTGCCAGCAGCCACGCAAGGCAGACTTTCTCTGGAAACACCATATATTTT.

The rearrangement links TRBV7-3 to TRBJ1-1, with TRBD1 identical over 7 bases. With V trimmed by 2 bases and J by 4 bases, 4 bases remained unmatched. The CDR3 consists of 14 residues. CDR1 SGHTA and CDR2 FQGTGA come from the germline V gene. CDR3 DNA: TGTGCCAGCAGCTTAGATGGGACAGCCACTGAAGCTTTCTTT. Its protein is CASSLDGTATEAFF.

This clone was recorded a few times. This sequence joins TRBV6-6 and TRBJ2-7; 7 bases are shared with TRBD1. This CDR3 has 13 residues. J lost 2 bases, V lost 6 bases, and 4 bases had no gene match. Per the germline V gene, CDR1 is MNHNY and CDR2 is SVGAGI (reference sequence). Here the CDR3 reads CASRRDSTYEQYV. For the CDR3, the DNA is TGTGCCAGCAGAAGGGACAGTACCTACGAGCAGTACGTC.

The chain couples TRBV2 to TRBJ2-1, with 7 bases fitting TRBD2. CDR3 length: 17 residues. V lost 7 bases and J lost 7; bases outside the gene matches: 19. The germline V gene has CDR1 SNHLY and CDR2 FYNNEI. The CDR3 region is CASTLRRTRNIGNEQFF. In DNA, the CDR3 is TGTGCCAGCACCCTACGGAGGACTAGGAACATCGGGAATGAGCAGTTCTTC.

Comments on this clone: A junction boundary mismatches the germline segment, possibly from a read error. This chain uses TRBV7-7 with TRBJ2-3, with 9 bases that match TRBD1. Germline V lookup: CDR1 SSHAT, CDR2 FNYEAQ (reference sequence). The CDR3 sequence is 14 residues long. This chain's CDR3 is CASSPDRGYDTQYF. The CDR3 bases are TGTGCTAGCAGCCCCGACAGGGGGTACGATACGCAGTATTTT.

The rearrangement uses TRBV9 and TRBJ2-5, with 12 bases identical to TRBD2. The J call may not be correct, given that the DNA end is closer to TRBJ2-7. The CDR3 runs 18 residues. Germline V lookup: CDR1 SGDLS, CDR2 YYNGEE. The DNA for the CDR3 is TGTGCCAGCAGCCGCACTACTACTAGCGGGAGGTTGGGCTACGAGCAGTACTTC. It translates to CASSRTTTSGRLGYEQYF.

The chain is built from TRBV7-3 and TRBJ2-3; 8 nucleotides line up with TRBD2. Per the germline V gene, CDR1 is SGHTA and CDR2 is FQGTGA. The trim removed 5 bases at V and 2 bases at J, leaving 6 bases unmatched. The CDR3 has 15 residues. The CDR3 protein is CASSVTSVSTDTQYF. CDR3 nucleotide sequence: TGTGCCAGCAGCGTGACTAGCGTGTCCACAGATACGCAGTATTTT.

V usage is TRBV6-1 and J usage is TRBJ1-6; D is possibly TRBD1 (5 bases). CDR3 size: 15 residues. V lost 2 bases to trimming and J lost 9 bases, with 14 bases between them. The germline gives CDR1 MNHNS, CDR2 SASEGT. CDR3 residues: CASSETGGVGSPLHF. The CDR3 DNA reads TGTGCCAGCAGTGAAACGGGAGGGGTTGGTTCACCCCTCCACTTT.

This chain uses TRBV5-1 with TRBJ2-1; the match to TRBD2 covers 9 bases. The V gene end was trimmed by 5 bases and the J gene end by 1 base; junction bases not matched to a gene: 10. Germline V gene lookup returns CDR1 SGHRS and CDR2 YFSETQ. The CDR3 totals 17 residues. CDR3 region: CASRGAGGLGSYNEQFF. In DNA, the CDR3 is TGCGCCAGCAGAGGGGCGGGAGGGTTGGGATCCTACAATGAGCAGTTCTTC.

The chain combines TRBV7-9 with TRBJ2-3; D is ambiguous. Germline V gene data show CDR1 as SEHNR and CDR2 as FQNEAQ (reference sequence). The CDR3 contains 13 residues. Trimming cost V 4 bases and J 2 bases, with 7 bases left between them. CDR3 coding DNA: TGTGCCAGCAGCTCTCCGTTCACAGATACGCAGTATTTT. It yields the protein CASSSPFTDTQYF.

This clone was observed a few times. The rearrangement links TRBV7-9 to TRBJ2-3, with 12 bases matching TRBD2. This CDR3 is built from 14 residues. Germline V gene lookup returns CDR1 SEHNR and CDR2 FQNEAQ (reference sequence). V lost 8 bases and J lost 0; bases outside the gene matches: 0. This CDR3 is CASLAGGSTDTQYF. In DNA form, the CDR3 reads TGTGCCAGCCTAGCGGGAGGGAGCACAGATACGCAGTATTTT. The whole variable domain, filled in from reference TRBV7-9 and TRBJ2-3, reads DTGVSQNPRHKITKRGQNVTFRCDPISEHNRLYWYRQTLGQGPEFLTYFQNEAQLEKSRLLSDRFSAERPKGSFSTLEIQRTEQGDSAMYLCASLAGGSTDTQYFGPGTRLTVL.

The chain links TRBV11-2 to TRBJ1-1; TRBD1 is a possible D gene (6 bases). V dropped 5 bases and J dropped 5 bases, with 12 bases sitting between them. Germline CDR1 SGHAT, CDR2 FQNNGV. The CDR3 is made up of 13 amino acids. The CDR3 sequence is CASSRQGRTEAFF. The DNA of the CDR3 is TGTGCCAGCAGCCGTCAGGGGAGAACTGAAGCTTTCTTT.

This chain joins TRBV6-1 and TRBJ2-2; TRBD1 agrees at 11 bases. The CDR3 has 15 amino acids. The ends lost 4 bases at V and 4 bases at J; junction bases unmatched: 2. Germline loops: CDR1 MNHNS, CDR2 SASEGT. This CDR3 is CASSVGTGGTGELFF. CDR3 coding DNA: TGTGCCAGCAGTGTCGGGACAGGGGGCACCGGGGAGCTGTTTTTT.

This chain joins TRBV25-1 and TRBJ2-3; TRBD2 matches 7 bases. With V trimmed by 10 bases and J by 1 base, 8 bases remained unmatched. This CDR3 spans 14 amino acids. Germline V CDR1 and CDR2: MGHDK, SYGVNS. This CDR3 reads CATSTSTRTDTQYF. In DNA form, the CDR3 reads TGTGCCACCTCGACTAGCACCCGCACAGATACGCAGTATTTT.